The 21 T cell receptor beta chains reported below all come from one sample, sequenced in a study of T-cell reconstitution after alpha-beta-depleted transplantation in children. Unique molecular identifiers were incorporated during preparation of the TCRbeta library. From the PCR reads, TCRdb called clonotypes with MiXCR, one entry per CDR3 protein. The sample includes just over 70,000 distinct CDR3 sequences, 5.5% to 7.5% of them seen just once. The input for sequencing was PBMCs from the stem cell graft donor, taken from the stem cell graft. These receptor sequences come from a human donor who donated a stem cell graft to a child with acute lymphoblastic leukemia.

This clonotype was observed a few times. This CDR3 is CASSPEYNEQFF. CDR3 sequence (DNA): TGTGCCAGCAGCCCAGAATACAATGAGCAGTTCTTC. The chain links TRBV7-9 to TRBJ2-1, with unresolved D. The germline CDR1 and CDR2 sequences are SEHNR and FQNEAQ (reference sequence). Trimming removed 5 bases from V and 4 bases from J, with 6 bases in between. CDR3 length: 12 residues.

On this clonotype itself: A single base separates this from a much larger clone, so it may be a read error. J is TRBJ2-3 and V is TRBV6-2 or TRBV6-3, with D perhaps TRBD2 (6 bases). The germline V and J ends were trimmed by 6 bases and 0 bases, with 10 bases remaining between them. Germline CDR1 MNHEY, CDR2 SVGEGT. This CDR3 is 14 amino acids long. The CDR3 sequence is CASSFGTSTDTQYF. The DNA for the CDR3 is TGTGCCAGCAGCTTTGGGACTAGCACAGATACGCAGTATTTT.

This rearrangement joins TRBV5-1 to TRBJ1-5; tentative D call: TRBD1 (6 bases). This CDR3 is built from 14 residues. V dropped 0 bases and J dropped 9 bases, with 13 bases sitting between them. Germline-derived CDR1 and CDR2 are SGHRS and YFSETQ. The CDR3 nucleotides read TGCGCCAGCAGCTTGGAAGCAGGGGAATGGCCCCAGCATTTT. Translation: CASSLEAGEWPQHF.

This clonotype was picked up many times. The junction does not match germline at one end; this may be a read error. The chain couples TRBV12-3 or TRBV12-4 to TRBJ1-4; no clear D gene. This CDR3 comprises 16 residues. This CDR3 is CASSLASSATNEKLFF. CDR3 DNA: TGTGCCAGCAGCTTAGCATCGTCCGCAACTAATGAAAAACTGTTTTTT.

Ten or more counts support this clonotype. The gene calls are TRBV28 and TRBJ2-7, with D possibly matching TRBD1 (5 bases). V gave up 6 bases and J gave up 2 bases, with 11 bases separating them. This CDR3 is built from 13 residues. Germline loops: CDR1 MDHEN, CDR2 SYDVKM. DNA for the CDR3: TGTGCCAGCAGGTCTACAGGAACCTACGAGCAGTACTTC. Residues: CASRSTGTYEQYF.

At least ten counts were recorded for this clonotype. The chain combines TRBV7-2 with TRBJ2-3, with TRBD2 matching 14 bases. The CDR3 is made up of 16 amino acids. After removal of 1 base from V and 6 bases from J, the junction contained 3 bases not matched to a gene. The V gene's germline CDR1 is SGHTA and CDR2 FQGNSA. The CDR3 reads CASSLGTSGGMDTQYF. DNA for the CDR3: TGTGCCAGCAGCTTAGGGACTAGCGGGGGGATGGATACGCAGTATTTT. The full variable domain, rest sourced from reference TRBV7-2 and TRBJ2-3, is GAGVSQSPSNKVTEKGKDVELRCDPISGHTALYWYRQSLGQGLEFLIYFQGNSAPDKSGLPSDRFSAERTGGSVSTLTIQRTQQEDSAVYLCASSLGTSGGMDTQYFGPGTRLTVL.

The chain carries TRBV15 and TRBJ2-3, with 10 bases that match TRBD2. This CDR3 has 18 amino acids. V dropped 3 bases and J dropped 2; count of bases not matched to a gene: 11. Per germline, CDR1 LNHNV and CDR2 YYDKDF (reference sequence). The chain's CDR3 is CATSSDSGTSENTDTQYF. The CDR3, as DNA: TGTGCCACCAGCAGTGACTCGGGGACTAGCGAAAACACAGATACGCAGTATTTT.

This clonotype was picked up many times. The V call is TRBV20-1, the J call TRBJ1-5, with D unclear. The CDR3 runs 14 residues. Germline V gene sequence: CDR1 DFQATT, CDR2 SNEGSKA (reference sequence). With 0 bases removed from V and 7 bases from J, the gap between germline ends came to 13 bases. The CDR3 protein is CSARDSEPWQPQHF. CDR3 bases: TGCAGTGCTAGAGATTCCGAGCCATGGCAGCCCCAGCATTTT.

This clonotype was counted between two and nine times. V gene TRBV5-1 combines with J gene TRBJ2-2; maybe TRBD1 (6 bases). The CDR3 extends over 15 amino acids. CDR1 is SGHRS and CDR2 is YFSETQ in the germline V gene. Between the trimmed V and J ends, which lost 2 bases and 5 bases, there was a span of 13 bases. The CDR3 protein is CASSLSTGTTGELFF. The CDR3 region has the DNA TGCGCCAGCAGCTTAAGCACAGGGACAACCGGGGAGCTGTTTTTT.

This clonotype was seen repeatedly, ten times or more. This sequence joins TRBV12-3 or TRBV12-4 and TRBJ2-6, with 8 bases matching TRBD1. This CDR3 is built from 15 residues. V was pared by 4 bases and J by 2 bases, with 1 base of the junction left unmatched. CDR3 residues: CASSSQGAGANVLTF. In DNA form, the CDR3 reads TGTGCCAGCAGTTCACAGGGGGCTGGGGCCAACGTCCTGACTTTC.

The table lists this clonotype with a few counts. V is TRBV10-3 and J is TRBJ1-5; D possibly corresponds to TRBD1 (6 bases). The ends were cut back, 6 bases at V and 0 bases at J, with 9 bases in the middle. Germline V gene sequence: CDR1 ENHRY, CDR2 SYGVKD. The CDR3 extends over 14 amino acids. CDR3 loop: CAISEGVSNQPQHF. Written as DNA, the CDR3 is TGTGCCATCAGCGAGGGGGTTAGCAATCAGCCCCAGCATTTT.

This clonotype occurred many times. The gene calls are TRBV12-3 or TRBV12-4 and TRBJ1-3; D not certain. The CDR3 sequence is 15 residues long. Trimming pared 1 base from V and 0 bases from J, leaving 7 bases between. The CDR3 loop reads CASSLDLRSGNTIYF. The CDR3 bases are TGTGCCAGCAGTTTAGATCTGCGCTCTGGAAACACCATATATTTT.

The sample holds many counts of this clonotype. The V gene is TRBV12-3 or TRBV12-4, the J gene TRBJ1-1, with unresolved D. This CDR3 is 13 amino acids long. The germline V and J ends were trimmed by 6 bases and 0 bases, with 8 bases remaining between them. In nucleotides, the CDR3 is TGTGCCAGCAGCCCACAGTTGAACACTGAAGCTTTCTTT. Translation: CASSPQLNTEAFF.

This clonotype has a count of ten or more. The V gene is TRBV29-1, the J gene TRBJ2-7, with 14 bases fitting TRBD2. Germline CDR1 is SQVTM and CDR2 is ANQGSEA. The length of the CDR3 is 16 residues. J gave up 2 bases and V 3 bases, and 6 bases lay outside the gene matches. CDR3: CSVEGTSGRRAYEQYF. CDR3 in DNA: TGCAGCGTTGAGGGGACTAGCGGGAGAAGAGCCTACGAGCAGTACTTC.

This clonotype was seen at least ten times. V gene TRBV27 combines with J gene TRBJ2-7, with 13 bases lining up with TRBD2. Germline lookup yields CDR1 MNHEY and CDR2 SMNVEV (reference sequence). With V trimmed by 6 bases and J by 1 base, 3 bases remained unmatched. The CDR3 length is 15 residues. The CDR3 loop is CASRETSGRSYEQYF. The CDR3 DNA sequence: TGTGCCAGCAGGGAGACTAGCGGGAGGTCCTACGAGCAGTACTTC.

V gene TRBV5-1 combines with J gene TRBJ2-3, with 7 positions matching TRBD2. Germline V CDR1 and CDR2: SGHRS, YFSETQ. Trimming took 4 bases from V and 4 from J; bases not matched to a gene: 9. The CDR3 runs to 15 residues. The CDR3 sequence: CASSLATGGADTQYF. The CDR3 DNA reads as TGCGCCAGCAGCCTTGCGACGGGGGGAGCAGATACGCAGTATTTT.

In this sample, this clonotype turned up many times. The chain uses TRBV11-2 and TRBJ1-5; D unclear. Deletions cut 0 bases from V and 5 bases from J, with 8 bases between. CDR1 and CDR2 from the germline V gene are SGHAT and FQNNGV. This CDR3 has 14 amino acids. The CDR3 DNA is TGTGCCAGCAGCTTAGATAGGGTTGATCAGCCCCAGCATTTT. This encodes CASSLDRVDQPQHF.

This clonotype was observed at least ten times. The gene calls are TRBV7-2 and TRBJ1-1; D may be TRBD1 (6 bases). The CDR3 runs to 16 residues. Germline-derived CDR1 and CDR2 are SGHTA and FQGNSA. The V end lost 1 base, the J end lost 4 bases, and 16 bases lay between the germline ends. CDR3 bases: TGTGCCAGCAGCTTAGTGTCCGCAGCCAGGGGCACTGAAGCTTTCTTT. It encodes CASSLVSAARGTEAFF.

This clonotype was seen at least ten times. J is TRBJ2-3 and V is TRBV2; no clear D. The germline V gene has CDR1 SNHLY and CDR2 FYNNEI. Trimming took 0 bases from V and 2 from J, leaving 9 bases between them. The CDR3 length is 15 residues. CDR3 amino acids: CASSEALLVTDTQYF. CDR3 coding DNA: TGTGCCAGCAGTGAAGCGCTTCTGGTCACAGATACGCAGTATTTT.

The sample holds many counts of this clonotype. The V call is TRBV9, the J call TRBJ2-7; 11 positions match TRBD2. Germline-derived CDR1 and CDR2 are SGDLS and YYNGEE. V was pared by 0 bases and J by 2 bases, with 7 bases of the junction left unmatched. The CDR3 has 17 amino acids. The CDR3 reads CASSVARGTSGPYEQYF. The CDR3, as DNA: TGTGCCAGCAGCGTAGCTAGGGGGACTAGCGGTCCCTACGAGCAGTACTTC.

Many counts were recorded for this clonotype. The chain employs TRBV27 and TRBJ2-6; 10 positions agree with TRBD1. The junction had 9 bases not matched to a gene; V was cut back by 6 bases and J by 4 bases. CDR1 MNHEY and CDR2 SMNVEV come from the germline V gene (reference sequence). CDR3 length: 17 amino acids. CDR3 sequence reads: CASRFRDRGLGANVLTF. CDR3 bases: TGTGCCAGCAGATTCCGGGACAGGGGTTTAGGGGCCAACGTCCTGACTTTC.